This T cell receptor (beta chain) was profiled in a study of T cells in localized non-small cell lung cancer. TCRdb keeps only in-frame clones here, not all; method: immunoSEQ multiplex PCR. The sample includes 1,500 to 2,000 clones, around 20% of them seen just once. CDR1 and CDR2 (germline): SGHRS, YFSETQ. This CDR3 is built from 15 residues. Germline trimming cut 0 bases from V and 4 bases from J; bases unmatched to any gene: 5. Points on this clone: Its target is unknown.

Points from the study as a whole: There were a median around 60 of the top 100 tumor clones appearing in adjacent lung. Higher blood T cell density went with longer overall survival. It was uninvolved adjacent lung that showed the highest T cell clonality, exceeding tumor.

This receptor was taken from a man aged 40 to 69 with stage III lung adenocarcinoma. The chain uses TRBV5-1 and TRBJ2-3; TRBD2 aligns across 7 bases. The sequencing used normal lung tissue next to the tumor, collected before any cancer treatment. CDR3 coding DNA: TGCGCCAGCAGCTTGGGGGGACTACCCGCAGATACGCAGTATTTT. This translates into CASSLGGLPADTQYF.